This T cell receptor (beta chain) was sequenced during a study of patients and donors after allogeneic stem cell transplantation. In its sample, this clonotype was seen many times. CDR3 size: 15 residues. The germline V gene has CDR1 SGHRS and CDR2 YFSETQ. The V and J ends lost 4 bases and 1 base, in that order; junction bases with no gene match: 5. TCRdb recomputed calls from the RT-PCR reads with MiXCR, one row per CDR3 protein. The table shows hundreds of thousands of distinct CDR3 sequences, with approximately 16% occurring only once. The sample taken for sequencing was blood, either unsorted or a sorted T cell fraction (not recorded which). This receptor was obtained from a human donor who was either an allogeneic HSCT recipient or a stem cell or donor lymphocyte infusion donor (not recorded which). It is not recorded whose cells these are; they may come from a transplant donor. The chain couples TRBV5-1 to TRBJ1-1; 9 bases fit TRBD1. In DNA form, the CDR3 reads TGCGCCAGCAGCCCTACAGGGGGCCCGAACACTGAAGCTTTCTTT. This gives the protein CASSPTGGPNTEAFF.